These 27 T cell receptor beta chains share one sample of origin, sequenced in a study of CD8 T cells in ankylosing spondylitis. MiXCR, run by TCRdb on the 5' RACE reads, gives a single entry per CDR3 protein. Among approximately 300,000 distinct CDR3 sequences listed, 20% to 25% were seen once. Specimen: blood, either unsorted or a sorted T cell fraction (not recorded which). These receptors were taken from a female donor with ankylosing spondylitis or in good health (not recorded which).

This clonotype was observed at least ten times. The CDR3, as DNA: TGCAGTGCTAGGCCCGTAGGGTATGAGCAGTTCTTC. The encoded protein is CSARPVGYEQFF. J is TRBJ2-1 and V is TRBV20-1; D ambiguous. Trimming removed 3 bases from V and 8 bases from J, with 11 bases in between. This CDR3 is 12 amino acids long. CDR1 is DFQATT and CDR2 is SNEGSKA in the germline V gene (reference sequence).

This clonotype was counted a few times. The chain carries TRBV7-9 and TRBJ2-5; TRBD2 matches at 9 bases. V trimming: 5 bases; J trimming: 3 bases; junction bases outside the gene matches: 7. CDR1 and CDR2 (germline): SEHNR, FQNEAQ (reference sequence). The CDR3 loop spans 15 amino acids. The CDR3 DNA follows: TGTGCCAGCAGCCATACGGCGGGGGGGAAAGAGACCCAGTACTTC. This encodes CASSHTAGGKETQYF.

This clonotype showed up just once. The genes are TRBV4-2 and TRBJ2-3; D gene unclear. V gave up 0 bases and J gave up 0 bases, with 16 bases separating them. Per the germline V gene, CDR1 is LGHNA and CDR2 is YNFKEQ. The CDR3 extends over 18 amino acids. CDR3 region: CASSQDPGLLPSTDTQYF. The DNA for the CDR3 is TGTGCCAGCAGCCAAGACCCCGGGTTGCTGCCTAGCACAGATACGCAGTATTTT.

This clonotype was found many times. The chain uses TRBV6-5 and TRBJ2-3, with TRBD2 identical over 7 bases. The CDR3 sequence is 16 residues long. Germline loops: CDR1 MNHEY, CDR2 SVGAGI. V lost 0 bases, J lost 4 bases, and 7 bases stayed unmatched. The CDR3 DNA is TGTGCCAGCAGTTACTCCGGGGCTAGCGGTGCAGATACGCAGTATTTT. Amino acid sequence: CASSYSGASGADTQYF.

In its sample, this clonotype was seen a few times. This is likely a read error, given that the CDR3 carries no conserved phenylalanine or tryptophan at its end. This chain uses TRBV7-2 with TRBJ1-6; D is undetermined. Trimming removed 1 base at V and 7 bases at J, with 11 bases between. The CDR3 is 15 residues long. Germline V gives CDR1 SGHTA, CDR2 FQGNSA. CDR3 loop: CASSLEGSWNSPLHL. The CDR3 nucleotides are TGTGCCAGCAGCTTAGAGGGCTCATGGAATTCACCCCTCCACCTT.

This clonotype was seen ten or more times. The chain joins TRBV29-1 to TRBJ2-5; 10 nucleotides align to TRBD2. The V segment lost 6 bases and the J segment 2 bases; nucleotides outside the gene matches: 6. The CDR3 runs 14 residues. Germline values: CDR1 SQVTM, CDR2 ANQGSEA. The CDR3 sequence: CSVGVAGGQETQYF. Here the CDR3 DNA reads TGCAGCGTGGGAGTAGCGGGAGGTCAAGAGACCCAGTACTTC.

The chain has TRBV12-3 or TRBV12-4 and TRBJ1-2, with TRBD1 as a possible D gene (6 bases). CDR3 length: 12 residues. The germline V and J ends were trimmed by 8 bases and 13 bases, with 20 bases remaining between them. The CDR3 loop reads CASFVTGNKITF. CDR3 sequence (DNA): TGTGCCAGCTTTGTGACAGGAAACAAAATCACCTTC.

In this sample, this clonotype turned up a few times. The J gene is TRBJ1-2, the V gene TRBV5-1, with D possibly TRBD1 on 5 matching bases. In germline, CDR1 is SGHRS, CDR2 YFSETQ. The CDR3 sequence is 14 residues long. Deletions cut 4 bases from V and 2 bases from J, with 12 bases between. This CDR3 is CASSPSGANYGYTF. CDR3 sequence (DNA): TGCGCCAGCAGCCCGTCCGGGGCGAACTATGGCTACACCTTC. Supplemented by reference TRBV5-1 and TRBJ1-2, the full variable domain reads KAGVTQTPRYLIKTRGQQVTLSCSPISGHRSVSWYQQTPGQGLQFLFEYFSETQRNKGNFPGRFSGRQFSNSRSEMNVSTLELGDSALYLCASSPSGANYGYTFGSGTRLTVV.

The CDR3 nucleotides read TGTGCCAGCAGTTTAGCGGGGGGGGTAGGCTACAATGAGCAGTTCTTC. It encodes CASSLAGGVGYNEQFF. V and J are TRBV12-3 or TRBV12-4 and TRBJ2-1; TRBD2 aligns across 7 bases. The CDR3 consists of 16 residues. V shed 0 bases, J shed 3 bases, and the junction held 5 bases outside the gene matches.

This clonotype was counted many times. The chain uses TRBV20-1 and TRBJ2-5, with 15 positions matching TRBD2. Germline loops: CDR1 DFQATT, CDR2 SNEGSKA (reference sequence). This CDR3 spans 15 amino acids. With V trimmed by 5 bases and J by 5 bases, 6 bases remained unmatched. CDR3 in amino acids: CSAESGTSGRETQYF. The CDR3 DNA follows: TGCAGTGCTGAATCCGGGACTAGCGGGAGGGAGACCCAGTACTTC.

This chain connects TRBV7-2 to TRBJ2-5; D gene ambiguous. The germline V gene encodes CDR1 SGHTA and CDR2 FQGNSA. The CDR3 has 13 residues. The V gene lost 1 base and the J gene lost 4 bases, with 7 bases spanning the gap. The CDR3, as DNA: TGTGCCAGCAGCTTAGAAGTTGTAGAGACCCAGTACTTC. Amino acid sequence: CASSLEVVETQYF.

The sample holds a few counts of this clonotype. CDR3 protein: CASSLGSNNEQFF. CDR3 DNA sequence: TGCGCCAGCAGCTTGGGATCAAACAATGAGCAGTTCTTC. The chain links TRBV5-1 to TRBJ2-1; D gene unclear. CDR1 and CDR2 (germline): SGHRS, YFSETQ. With 0 bases removed from V and 5 bases from J, the gap between germline ends came to 6 bases. The CDR3 covers 13 residues.

This chain joins TRBV20-1 and TRBJ2-5; 7 positions match TRBD1. Germline CDR1 DFQATT, CDR2 SNEGSKA (reference sequence). J was trimmed by 2 bases and V by 6 bases; bases with no gene match: 12. There are 15 residues in the CDR3. The CDR3 sequence is CSAPSSDRDQETQYF. The CDR3 nucleotides read TGCAGTGCCCCTTCTTCCGACAGGGATCAAGAGACCCAGTACTTC.

This clonotype was seen ten or more times. This rearrangement joins TRBV9 to TRBJ2-1; 9 bases line up with TRBD2. V shed 5 bases, J shed 0 bases, and the junction held 15 bases outside the gene matches. The germline V gene encodes CDR1 SGDLS and CDR2 YYNGEE. The CDR3 has 19 residues. CDR3 sequence: CASRVLTSGPGYSYNEQFF. DNA of the CDR3: TGTGCCAGCAGGGTCTTGACTAGCGGACCGGGGTACTCCTACAATGAGCAGTTCTTC. Full variable domain (outside the CDR3, taken from reference TRBV9 and TRBJ2-1): DSGVTQTPKHLITATGQRVTLRCSPRSGDLSVYWYQQSLDQGLQFLIQYYNGEERAKGNILERFSAQQFPDLHSELNLSSLELGDSALYFCASRVLTSGPGYSYNEQFFGPGTRLTVL.

The chain has TRBV28 and TRBJ2-1; 9 nucleotides agree with TRBD2. V shed 5 bases, J shed 6 bases, and the junction held 8 bases outside the gene matches. Germline CDR1 reads MDHEN; CDR2 reads SYDVKM. CDR3 size: 15 residues. CDR3 in DNA: TGTGCCAGCAGTACAGCGGGAGGCCTACGCAATGAGCAGTTCTTC. Its translation is CASSTAGGLRNEQFF.

This clonotype has more than one count but fewer than ten. The chain is built from TRBV6-5 and TRBJ2-1, with TRBD1 identical over 8 bases. Germline CDR1 and CDR2: MNHEY and SVGAGI. The CDR3 consists of 12 residues. Trimming took 6 bases from V and 10 from J; bases not matched to a gene: 5. The CDR3 coding sequence is TGTGCCAGCAGAAGGACAGGGCTCGAGCAGTTCTTC. It translates to CASRRTGLEQFF.

V usage is TRBV23-1 and J usage is TRBJ2-7; possibly TRBD2 for D (5 bases). TRBV23-1 is filed as an ORF, its function uncertain. V gave up 4 bases and J gave up 0 bases, with 19 bases separating them. The CDR3 runs to 17 residues. Written as DNA, the CDR3 is TGCGCCAGCAGTCTCGAGGAAAGGGAGCCTCCCTCCTACGAGCAGTACTTC. It encodes CASSLEEREPPSYEQYF.

This clonotype has just a few counts. The V gene is TRBV10-3, the J gene TRBJ2-1; 12 nucleotides align to TRBD1. The germline V gene encodes CDR1 ENHRY and CDR2 SYGVKD. This CDR3 spans 14 amino acids. V dropped 10 bases and J dropped 4; count of bases not matched to a gene: 5. CDR3 in DNA: TGTGCCAGCGGGGGACAGGGGGCTTACAATGAGCAGTTCTTC. As protein: CASGGQGAYNEQFF.

The sample holds a few counts of this clonotype. The chain employs TRBV7-2 and TRBJ2-2, with a tentative D call TRBD2 (5 bases). Trimming left V 6 bases short and J 6 bases short, with 17 bases between. Germline V gene data show CDR1 as SGHTA and CDR2 as FQGNSA. The CDR3 length is 15 residues. The CDR3: CASSARTVLAGELFF. CDR3 nucleotide sequence: TGTGCCAGCAGTGCTCGGACTGTTTTAGCCGGGGAGCTGTTTTTT. Using reference TRBV7-2 and TRBJ2-2 for the parts outside the CDR3, the full variable domain is GAGVSQSPSNKVTEKGKDVELRCDPISGHTALYWYRQSLGQGLEFLIYFQGNSAPDKSGLPSDRFSAERTGGSVSTLTIQRTQQEDSAVYLCASSARTVLAGELFFGEGSRLTVL.

The CDR3 bases are TGTGCCAGCAGCTTAAGGGCGGGCCTTGCCTACGAGCAGTACTTC. Residues: CASSLRAGLAYEQYF. This chain connects TRBV7-2 to TRBJ2-7, with a weak D call TRBD2 (5 bases). The CDR3 covers 15 residues. With 2 bases removed from V and 2 bases from J, the gap between germline ends came to 13 bases. The germline V gene has CDR1 SGHTA and CDR2 FQGNSA.

J is TRBJ2-3 and V is TRBV9; TRBD2 aligns across 9 bases. Per the germline V gene, CDR1 is SGDLS and CDR2 is YYNGEE. Unmatched junction bases numbered 8, after V lost 7 bases and J lost 2 bases. The CDR3 is 15 residues long. DNA of the CDR3: TGTGCCAGCGGACCGACTAGCGGTACCACAGATACGCAGTATTTT. The encoded protein is CASGPTSGTTDTQYF.

There are a few counts of this clonotype. The V call is TRBV4-3, the J call TRBJ1-1; D is undetermined. CDR1 LGHNA and CDR2 YSLEER come from the germline V gene. Trimming stripped 2 bases from V and 0 bases from J, with 7 bases between. The CDR3 covers 14 residues. CDR3 DNA: TGCGCCAGCAGCCAAATGGTGGTGAACACTGAAGCTTTCTTT. It translates to CASSQMVVNTEAFF.

This chain uses TRBV9 with TRBJ2-1; the D is unclear. The V and J ends lost 4 bases and 4 bases respectively, with 9 bases between them. CDR1 and CDR2 from the germline V gene are SGDLS and YYNGEE. The CDR3 extends over 13 amino acids. CDR3 protein: CASSTEPYNEQFF. In DNA form, the CDR3 reads TGTGCCAGCAGCACTGAACCTTACAATGAGCAGTTCTTC.

This sequence joins TRBV5-6 and TRBJ2-1; 14 bases match TRBD2. From germline, CDR1 is SGHDT and CDR2 YYEEEE. With V trimmed by 3 bases and J by 9 bases, 8 bases remained unmatched. CDR3 length: 16 residues. The CDR3 protein is CASSYPGLAGGGEQFF. In DNA form, the CDR3 reads TGTGCCAGCAGCTACCCCGGACTAGCGGGAGGCGGTGAGCAGTTCTTC.

V gene TRBV6-2 or TRBV6-3 combines with J gene TRBJ2-1, with D perhaps matching TRBD1 (5 bases). V dropped 6 bases and J dropped 0 bases, with 12 bases sitting between them. CDR1 is MNHEY and CDR2 is SVGEGT in the germline V gene. The CDR3 loop spans 15 amino acids. CDR3 in DNA: TGTGCCAGCAGCCTCAGGGCCAGCTCCTACAATGAGCAGTTCTTC. Translating it yields CASSLRASSYNEQFF.

Only a few counts were recorded for this clonotype. The rearrangement uses TRBV19 and TRBJ2-7, with D perhaps matching TRBD1 or TRBD2 (6 bases each). The CDR3 length is 13 residues. Trimming removed 2 bases from V and 5 bases from J, with 10 bases in between. Per the germline V gene, CDR1 is LNHDA and CDR2 is SQIVND (reference sequence). The CDR3 bases are TGTGCCAGTAGTATACGGGGGCACGACGAGCAGTACTTC. As protein: CASSIRGHDEQYF.

About this clonotype: Compared with germline, one end of the junction differs, possibly owing to a read error. The chain has TRBV10-3 and TRBJ2-1, with D perhaps matching TRBD2 (5 bases). The V gene's germline CDR1 is ENHRY and CDR2 SYGVKD. This CDR3 is 11 amino acids long. CDR3 DNA: TGTGACATCAGTGAGGGCGATGAGCAGTTCTTC. It translates to CDISEGDEQFF.